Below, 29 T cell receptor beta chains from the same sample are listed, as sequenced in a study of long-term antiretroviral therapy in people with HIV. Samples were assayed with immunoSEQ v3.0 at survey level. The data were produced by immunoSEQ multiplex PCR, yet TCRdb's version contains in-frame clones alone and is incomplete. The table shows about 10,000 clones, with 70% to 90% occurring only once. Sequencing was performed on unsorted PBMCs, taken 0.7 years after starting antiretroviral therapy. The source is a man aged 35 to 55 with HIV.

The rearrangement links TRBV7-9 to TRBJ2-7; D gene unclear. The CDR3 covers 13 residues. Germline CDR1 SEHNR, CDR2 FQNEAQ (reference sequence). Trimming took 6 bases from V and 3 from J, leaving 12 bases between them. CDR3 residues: CASRPMDNYEQYF. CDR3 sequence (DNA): TGTGCCAGCAGGCCTATGGATAACTACGAGCAGTACTTC.

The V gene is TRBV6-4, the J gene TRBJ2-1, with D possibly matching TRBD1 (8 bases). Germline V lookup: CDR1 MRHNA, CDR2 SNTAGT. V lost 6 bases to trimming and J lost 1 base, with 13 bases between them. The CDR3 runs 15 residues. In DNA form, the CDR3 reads TGTGCCAGCAGGAAACAGGGGGGGTCCTACAATGAGCAGTTCTTC. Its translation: CASRKQGGSYNEQFF.

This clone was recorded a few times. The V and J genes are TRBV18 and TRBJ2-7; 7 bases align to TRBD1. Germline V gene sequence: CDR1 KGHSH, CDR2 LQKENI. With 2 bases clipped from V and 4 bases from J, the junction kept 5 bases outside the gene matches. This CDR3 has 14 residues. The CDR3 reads CASSPSPGGYEQYF. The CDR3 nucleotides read TGTGCCAGCTCACCATCTCCAGGGGGTTACGAGCAGTACTTC.

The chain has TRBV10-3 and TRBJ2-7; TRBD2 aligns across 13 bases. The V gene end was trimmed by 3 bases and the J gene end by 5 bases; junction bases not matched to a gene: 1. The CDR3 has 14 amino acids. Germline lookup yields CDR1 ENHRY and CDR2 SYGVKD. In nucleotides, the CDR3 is TGTGCCATCAGTGAAGGGACTAGCGGGAACGAGCAGTACTTC. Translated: CAISEGTSGNEQYF.

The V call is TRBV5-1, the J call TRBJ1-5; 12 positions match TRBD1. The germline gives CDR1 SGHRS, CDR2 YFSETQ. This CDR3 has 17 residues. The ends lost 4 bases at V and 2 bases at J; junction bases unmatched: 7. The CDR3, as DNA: TGCGCCAGCAGCCCCGGGACAGGGGGCTCCGGCAATCAGCCCCAGCATTTT. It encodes CASSPGTGGSGNQPQHF.

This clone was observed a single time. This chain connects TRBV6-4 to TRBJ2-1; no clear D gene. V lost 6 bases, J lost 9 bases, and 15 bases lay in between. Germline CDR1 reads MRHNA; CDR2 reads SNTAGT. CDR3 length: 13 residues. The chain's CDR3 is CASSPSDALEQFF. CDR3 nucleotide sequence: TGTGCCAGCAGCCCTAGTGACGCCCTTGAGCAGTTCTTC.

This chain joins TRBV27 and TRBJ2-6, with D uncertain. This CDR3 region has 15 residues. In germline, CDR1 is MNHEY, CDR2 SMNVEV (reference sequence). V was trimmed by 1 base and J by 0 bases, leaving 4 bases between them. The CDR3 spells CASSLLTSGANVLTF. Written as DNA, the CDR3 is TGTGCCAGCAGTTTATTGACCTCTGGGGCCAACGTCCTGACTTTC.

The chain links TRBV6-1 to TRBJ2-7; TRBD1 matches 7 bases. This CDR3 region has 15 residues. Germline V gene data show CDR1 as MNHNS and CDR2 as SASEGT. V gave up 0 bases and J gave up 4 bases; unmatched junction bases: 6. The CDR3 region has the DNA TGTGCCAGCAGTGAAGCTAGGGACAGATTTTACGAGCAGTACTTC. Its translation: CASSEARDRFYEQYF.

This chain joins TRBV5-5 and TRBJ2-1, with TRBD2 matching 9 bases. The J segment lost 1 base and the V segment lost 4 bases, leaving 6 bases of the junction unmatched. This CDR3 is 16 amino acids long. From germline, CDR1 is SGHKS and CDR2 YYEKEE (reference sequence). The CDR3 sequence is CASSNLAGPSYNEQFF. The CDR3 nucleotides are TGTGCCAGCAGCAACCTAGCGGGACCTTCCTACAATGAGCAGTTCTTC. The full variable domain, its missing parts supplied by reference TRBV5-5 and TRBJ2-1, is DAGVTQSPTHLIKTRGQQVTLRCSPISGHKSVSWYQQVLGQGPQFIFQYYEKEERGRGNFPDRFSARQFPNYSSELNVNALLLGDSALYLCASSNLAGPSYNEQFFGPGTRLTVL.

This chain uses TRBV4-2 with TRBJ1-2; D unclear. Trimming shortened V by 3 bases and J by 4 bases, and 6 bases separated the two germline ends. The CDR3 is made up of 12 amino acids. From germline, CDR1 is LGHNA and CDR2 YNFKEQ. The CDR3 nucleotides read TGTGCCAGCAGCCAGGCTACCTATGGCTACACCTTC. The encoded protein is CASSQATYGYTF.

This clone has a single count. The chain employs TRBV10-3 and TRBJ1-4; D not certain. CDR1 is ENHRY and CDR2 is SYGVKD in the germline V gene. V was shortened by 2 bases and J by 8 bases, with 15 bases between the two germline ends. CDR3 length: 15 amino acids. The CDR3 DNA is TGTGCCATCAGTGAGCGAGAGGTAGGACCGGAAAAACTGTTTTTT. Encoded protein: CAISEREVGPEKLFF.

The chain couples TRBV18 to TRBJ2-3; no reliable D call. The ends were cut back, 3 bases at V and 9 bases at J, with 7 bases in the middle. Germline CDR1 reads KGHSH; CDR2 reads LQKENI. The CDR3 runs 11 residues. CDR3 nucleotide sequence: TGTGCCAGCTCACCTTCCGTCACGCAGTATTTT. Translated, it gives CASSPSVTQYF.

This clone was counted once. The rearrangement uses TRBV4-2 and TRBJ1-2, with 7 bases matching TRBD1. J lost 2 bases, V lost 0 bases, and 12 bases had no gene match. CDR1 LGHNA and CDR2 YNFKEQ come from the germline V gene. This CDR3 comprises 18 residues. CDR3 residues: CASSQESFRDSLNYGYTF. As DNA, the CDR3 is TGTGCCAGCAGCCAAGAGAGTTTCCGGGACAGTCTAAACTATGGCTACACCTTC.

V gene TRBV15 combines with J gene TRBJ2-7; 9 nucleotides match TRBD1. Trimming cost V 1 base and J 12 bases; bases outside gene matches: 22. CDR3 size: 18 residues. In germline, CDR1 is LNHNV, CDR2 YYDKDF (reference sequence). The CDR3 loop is CATSRVGLRDRVPESGYF. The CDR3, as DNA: TGTGCCACCAGCAGAGTAGGGCTCCGGGACAGGGTCCCAGAGAGTGGGTACTTC.

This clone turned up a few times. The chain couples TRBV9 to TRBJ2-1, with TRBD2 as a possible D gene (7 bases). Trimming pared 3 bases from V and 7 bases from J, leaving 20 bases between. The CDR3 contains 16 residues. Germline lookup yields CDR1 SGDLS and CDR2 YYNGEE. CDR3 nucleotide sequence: TGTGCCAGCAGCGAGGGAGGGGGAGCGGCCAGGAATGAGCAGTTCTTC. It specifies CASSEGGGAARNEQFF.

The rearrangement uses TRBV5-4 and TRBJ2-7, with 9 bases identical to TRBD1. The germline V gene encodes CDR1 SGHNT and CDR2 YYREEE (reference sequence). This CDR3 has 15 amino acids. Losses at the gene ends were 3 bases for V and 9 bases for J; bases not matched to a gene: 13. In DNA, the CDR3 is TGTGCCAGCAGCTCGCCTCCGGGACAGGGCTTCGGGCAGTACTTC. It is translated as CASSSPPGQGFGQYF.

DNA for the CDR3: TGTGCCAGCAGCGAAGGACAGGGATTCGGTGGCTACACCTTC. Amino acids: CASSEGQGFGGYTF. The chain couples TRBV5-4 to TRBJ1-2; 8 positions match TRBD1. The germline gives CDR1 SGHNT, CDR2 YYREEE (reference sequence). The CDR3 has 14 residues. J was trimmed by 7 bases and V by 4 bases; bases with no gene match: 9.

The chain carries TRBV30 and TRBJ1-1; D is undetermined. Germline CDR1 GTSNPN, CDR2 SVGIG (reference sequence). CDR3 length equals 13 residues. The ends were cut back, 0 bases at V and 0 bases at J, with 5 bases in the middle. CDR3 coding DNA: TGTGCCTGGAGTGTACAAATGAACACTGAAGCTTTCTTT. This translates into CAWSVQMNTEAFF.

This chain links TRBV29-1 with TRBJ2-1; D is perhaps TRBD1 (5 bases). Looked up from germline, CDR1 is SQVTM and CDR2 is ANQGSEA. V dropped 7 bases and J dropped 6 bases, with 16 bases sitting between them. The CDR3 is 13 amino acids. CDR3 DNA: TGCAGCGCTCATGACAGCAACTCCAATGAGCAGTTCTTC. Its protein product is CSAHDSNSNEQFF.

CDR3 loop: CAISGGSPDSLNTEAFF. CDR3 DNA sequence: TGTGCCATCAGTGGGGGGTCCCCAGACAGCTTGAACACTGAAGCTTTCTTT. V gene TRBV10-3 combines with J gene TRBJ1-1; D is possibly TRBD1 (5 bases). The germline V gene encodes CDR1 ENHRY and CDR2 SYGVKD. Trimming stripped 4 bases from V and 0 bases from J, with 18 bases between. CDR3 length equals 17 residues.

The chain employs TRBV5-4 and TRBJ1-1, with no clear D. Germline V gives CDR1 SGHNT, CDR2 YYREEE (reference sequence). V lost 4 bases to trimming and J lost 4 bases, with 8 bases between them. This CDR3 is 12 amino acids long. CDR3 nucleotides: TGTGCCAGCAGCCCGGGGAGCACTGAAGCTTTCTTT. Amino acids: CASSPGSTEAFF.

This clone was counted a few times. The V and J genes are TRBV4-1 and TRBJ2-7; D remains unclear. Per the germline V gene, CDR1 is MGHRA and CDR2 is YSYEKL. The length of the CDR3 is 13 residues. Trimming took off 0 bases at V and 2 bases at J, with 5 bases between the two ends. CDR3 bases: TGCGCCAGCAGCCAAGAATCTACCTACGAGCAGTACTTC. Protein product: CASSQESTYEQYF.

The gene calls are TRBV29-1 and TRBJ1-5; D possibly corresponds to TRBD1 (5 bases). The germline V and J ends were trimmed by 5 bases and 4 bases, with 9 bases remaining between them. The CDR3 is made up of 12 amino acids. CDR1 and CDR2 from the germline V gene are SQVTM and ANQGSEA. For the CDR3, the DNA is TGCAGCGTTTCGGAGGGGAATCAGCCCCAGCATTTT. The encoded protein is CSVSEGNQPQHF.

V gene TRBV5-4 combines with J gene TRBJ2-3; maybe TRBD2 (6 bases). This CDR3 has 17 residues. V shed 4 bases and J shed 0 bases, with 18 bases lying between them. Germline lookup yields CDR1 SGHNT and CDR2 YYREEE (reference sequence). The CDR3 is CASSGGRSGASTDTQYF. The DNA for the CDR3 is TGTGCCAGCAGCGGGGGGAGGAGCGGCGCTAGCACAGATACGCAGTATTTT.

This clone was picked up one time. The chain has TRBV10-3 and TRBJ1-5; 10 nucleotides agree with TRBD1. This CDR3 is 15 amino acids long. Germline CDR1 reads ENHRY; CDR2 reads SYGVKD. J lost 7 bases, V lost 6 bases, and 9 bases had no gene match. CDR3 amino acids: CAIRAGTGVGQPQHF. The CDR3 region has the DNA TGTGCCATCAGAGCCGGGACAGGGGTAGGGCAGCCCCAGCATTTT.

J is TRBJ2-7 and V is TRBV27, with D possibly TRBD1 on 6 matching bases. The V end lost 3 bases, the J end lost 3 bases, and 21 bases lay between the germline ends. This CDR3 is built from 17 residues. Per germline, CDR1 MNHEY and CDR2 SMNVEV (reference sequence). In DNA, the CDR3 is TGTGCCAGCAGTTTCTCCTTTTCCGAAGGGGACATCTACGAGCAGTACTTC. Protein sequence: CASSFSFSEGDIYEQYF.

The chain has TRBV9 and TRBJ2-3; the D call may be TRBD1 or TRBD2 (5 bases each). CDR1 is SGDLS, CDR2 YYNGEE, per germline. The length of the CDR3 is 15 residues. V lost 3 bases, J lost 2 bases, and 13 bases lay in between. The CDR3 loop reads CASSAPGPHTDTQYF. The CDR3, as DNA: TGTGCCAGCAGCGCTCCGGGACCACACACAGATACGCAGTATTTT.

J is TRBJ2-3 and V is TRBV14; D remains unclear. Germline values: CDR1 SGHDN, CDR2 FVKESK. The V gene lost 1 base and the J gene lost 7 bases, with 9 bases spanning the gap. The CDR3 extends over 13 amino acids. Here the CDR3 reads CASSQVLQYTQYF. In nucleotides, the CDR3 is TGTGCCAGCAGCCAAGTCTTACAGTATACGCAGTATTTT.

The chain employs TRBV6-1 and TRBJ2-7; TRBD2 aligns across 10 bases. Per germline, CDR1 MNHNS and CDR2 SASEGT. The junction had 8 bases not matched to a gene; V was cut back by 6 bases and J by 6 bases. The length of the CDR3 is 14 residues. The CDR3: CASSAGTSDREQYF. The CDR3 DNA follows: TGTGCCAGCAGCGCCGGGACTAGCGATCGCGAGCAGTACTTC.